Reported below is one TCR delta chain. TCRdb's entry gives the protein of a much larger clone, which mismatches this DNA's translation at residue 10, likely from a read error; the protein reported here is translated from the DNA. Sequencing covered both gamma and delta TCR chains per sample. TCRdb processed the multiplex PCR reads again with the CATT caller. In the table there are 75,000 to 95,000 delta-chain clones, 0.95% to 1% of which are singletons. Germline CDR1 TSWWSYY, CDR2 QGS. This CDR3 region has 23 residues. The V and J ends lost 4 bases and 0 bases, in that order; junction bases with no gene match: 24. The sample originates from a study of γδ T cells in repeated Plasmodium falciparum infection. At the level of the study: Age- and gender-matched Australian children served as comparison for malaria-exposed Malian children.

Vgamma9/Vdelta2+ and Vdelta2-negative gammadelta T cells were flow-sorted from PBMC for bulk sequencing. The genes are TRDV1 and TRDJ1; 12 positions agree with TRDD3. Because TCRdb records no J gene, it was assigned here through a match of the DNA to germline. The receptor comes from a pool of human donors (malaria-infected and uninfected, not separated). The sequenced material came from gamma-delta T cells from blood. The CDR3 DNA sequence: TGTGCTCTTGGGGGGGGCTTCCTTACACCTAACTGGGGGATACCCGGGTACACCGATAAACTCATCTTT. It yields the protein CALGGGFLTPNWGIPGYTDKLIF.